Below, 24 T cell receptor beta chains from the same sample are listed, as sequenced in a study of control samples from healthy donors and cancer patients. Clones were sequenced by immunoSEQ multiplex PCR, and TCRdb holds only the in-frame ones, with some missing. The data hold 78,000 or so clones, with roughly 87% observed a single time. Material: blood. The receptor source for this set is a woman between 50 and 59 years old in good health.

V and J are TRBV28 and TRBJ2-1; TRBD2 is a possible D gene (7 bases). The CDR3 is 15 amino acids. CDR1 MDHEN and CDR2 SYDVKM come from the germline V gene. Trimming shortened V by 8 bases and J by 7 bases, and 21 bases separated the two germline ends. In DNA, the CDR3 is TGTGCCAGCCGAAGGGGGGGGTCTCTTTGGAATGAGCAGTTCTTC. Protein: CASRRGGSLWNEQFF. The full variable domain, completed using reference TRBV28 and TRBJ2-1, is DVKVTQSSRYLVKRTGEKVFLECVQDMDHENMFWYRQDPGLGLRLIYFSYDVKMKEKGDIPEGYSVSREKKERFSLILESASTNQTSMYLCASRRGGSLWNEQFFGPGTRLTVL.

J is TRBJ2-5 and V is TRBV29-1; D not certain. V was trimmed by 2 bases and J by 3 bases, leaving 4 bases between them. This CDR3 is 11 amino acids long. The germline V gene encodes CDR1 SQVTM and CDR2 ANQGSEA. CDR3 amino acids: CSVELEETQYF. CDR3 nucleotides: TGCAGCGTTGAACTAGAAGAGACCCAGTACTTC. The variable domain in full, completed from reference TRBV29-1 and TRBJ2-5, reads SAVISQKPSRDICQRGTSLTIQCQVDSQVTMMFWYRQQPGQSLTLIATANQGSEATYESGFVIDKFPISRPNLTFSTLTVSNMSPEDSSIYLCSVELEETQYFGPGTRLLVL.

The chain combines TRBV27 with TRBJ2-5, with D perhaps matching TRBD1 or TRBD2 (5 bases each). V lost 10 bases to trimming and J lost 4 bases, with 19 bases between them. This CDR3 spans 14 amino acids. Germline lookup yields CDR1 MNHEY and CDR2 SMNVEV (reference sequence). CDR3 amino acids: CATKEDTSRETQYF. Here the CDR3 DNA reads TGTGCCACCAAGGAGGACACCTCGCGAGAGACCCAGTACTTC.

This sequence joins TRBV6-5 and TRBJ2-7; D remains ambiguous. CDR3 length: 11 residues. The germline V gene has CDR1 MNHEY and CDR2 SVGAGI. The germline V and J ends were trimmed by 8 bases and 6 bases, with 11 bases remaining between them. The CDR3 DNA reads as TGTGCCAGCGTATTGGGTGCCGAGCAGTACTTC. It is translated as CASVLGAEQYF.

CDR3 sequence reads: CASRGTSGRSGNEQFF. DNA for the CDR3: TGTGCCAGCAGGGGGACTAGCGGGAGGTCTGGCAATGAGCAGTTCTTC. V gene TRBV28 combines with J gene TRBJ2-1; 15 bases are shared with TRBD2. CDR1 MDHEN and CDR2 SYDVKM come from the germline V gene. The CDR3 extends over 16 amino acids. After removal of 6 bases from V and 6 bases from J, the junction contained 6 bases not matched to a gene.

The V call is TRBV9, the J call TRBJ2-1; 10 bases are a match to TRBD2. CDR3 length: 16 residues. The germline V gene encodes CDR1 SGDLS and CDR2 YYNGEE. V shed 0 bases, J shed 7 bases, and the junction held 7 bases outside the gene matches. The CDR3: CASSVGPSGRANEQFF. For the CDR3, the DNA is TGTGCCAGCAGCGTAGGGCCCAGCGGGAGGGCAAATGAGCAGTTCTTC.

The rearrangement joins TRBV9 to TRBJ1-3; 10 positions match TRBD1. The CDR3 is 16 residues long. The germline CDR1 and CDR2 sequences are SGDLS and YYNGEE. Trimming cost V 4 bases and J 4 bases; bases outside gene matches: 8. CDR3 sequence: CASSTGTGVRGNTIYF. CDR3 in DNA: TGTGCCAGCAGCACCGGGACAGGGGTACGCGGAAACACCATATATTTT. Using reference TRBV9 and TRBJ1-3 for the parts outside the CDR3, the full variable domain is DSGVTQTPKHLITATGQRVTLRCSPRSGDLSVYWYQQSLDQGLQFLIQYYNGEERAKGNILERFSAQQFPDLHSELNLSSLELGDSALYFCASSTGTGVRGNTIYFGEGSWLTVV.

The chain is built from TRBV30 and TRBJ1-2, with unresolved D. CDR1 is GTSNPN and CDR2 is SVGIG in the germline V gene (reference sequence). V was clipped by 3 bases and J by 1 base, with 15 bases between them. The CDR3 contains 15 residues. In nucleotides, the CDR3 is TGTGCCTGGAGGACCCTTAGCGGACTTAACTATGGCTACACCTTC. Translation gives CAWRTLSGLNYGYTF.

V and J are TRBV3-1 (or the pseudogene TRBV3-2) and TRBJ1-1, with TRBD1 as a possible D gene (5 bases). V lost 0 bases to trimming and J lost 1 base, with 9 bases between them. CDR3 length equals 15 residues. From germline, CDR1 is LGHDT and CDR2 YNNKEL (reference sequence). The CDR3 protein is CASSQDLGGNTEAFF. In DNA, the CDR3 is TGTGCCAGCAGCCAAGATTTGGGGGGGAACACTGAAGCTTTCTTT.

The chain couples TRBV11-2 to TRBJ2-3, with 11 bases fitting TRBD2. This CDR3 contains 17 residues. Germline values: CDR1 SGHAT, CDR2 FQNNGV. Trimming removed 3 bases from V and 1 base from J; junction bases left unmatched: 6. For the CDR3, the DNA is TGTGCCAGCAGCTTTACTAGCGGGAGAGGTGGCACAGATACGCAGTATTTT. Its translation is CASSFTSGRGGTDTQYF.

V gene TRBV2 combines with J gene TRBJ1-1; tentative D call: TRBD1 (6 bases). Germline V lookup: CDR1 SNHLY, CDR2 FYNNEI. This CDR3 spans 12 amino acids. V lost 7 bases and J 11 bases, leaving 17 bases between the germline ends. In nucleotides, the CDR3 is TGTGCCAGCATCTCACCCGGGGGGCTGGCTTTCTTT. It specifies CASISPGGLAFF.

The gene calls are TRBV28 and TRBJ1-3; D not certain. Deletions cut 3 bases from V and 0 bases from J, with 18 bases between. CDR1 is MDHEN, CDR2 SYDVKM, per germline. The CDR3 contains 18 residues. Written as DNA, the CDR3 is TGTGCCAGCAGTTTCCCCACAAGTGGGGAGAGCTCTGGAAACACCATATATTTT. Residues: CASSFPTSGESSGNTIYF.

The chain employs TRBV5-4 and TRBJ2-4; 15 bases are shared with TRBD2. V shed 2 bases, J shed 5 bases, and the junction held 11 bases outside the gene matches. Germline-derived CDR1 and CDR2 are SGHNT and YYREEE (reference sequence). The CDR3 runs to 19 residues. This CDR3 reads CASSFVSGTSGRRENIQYF. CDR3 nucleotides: TGTGCCAGCAGCTTTGTCTCCGGGACTAGCGGGAGGAGGGAAAACATTCAGTACTTC.

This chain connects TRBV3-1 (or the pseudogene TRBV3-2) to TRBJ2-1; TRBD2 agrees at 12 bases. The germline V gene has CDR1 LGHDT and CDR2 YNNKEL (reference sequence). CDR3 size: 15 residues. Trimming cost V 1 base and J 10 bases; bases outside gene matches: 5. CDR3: CASSQGTSGMEEQFF. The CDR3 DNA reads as TGTGCCAGCAGCCAAGGGACTAGCGGGATGGAAGAGCAGTTCTTC.

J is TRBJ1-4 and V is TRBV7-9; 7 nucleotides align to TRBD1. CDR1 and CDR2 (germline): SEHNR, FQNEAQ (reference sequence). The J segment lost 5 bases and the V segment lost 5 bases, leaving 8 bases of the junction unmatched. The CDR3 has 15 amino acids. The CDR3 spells CASSEGGSQNEKLFF. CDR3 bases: TGTGCCAGCAGCGAAGGGGGCAGCCAGAATGAAAAACTGTTTTTT.

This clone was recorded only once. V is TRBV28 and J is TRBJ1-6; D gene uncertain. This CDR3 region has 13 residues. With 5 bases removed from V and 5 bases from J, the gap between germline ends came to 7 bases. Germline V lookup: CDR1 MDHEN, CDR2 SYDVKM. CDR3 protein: CASSPPHNSPLHF. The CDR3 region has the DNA TGTGCCAGCAGTCCCCCGCATAATTCACCCCTCCACTTT.

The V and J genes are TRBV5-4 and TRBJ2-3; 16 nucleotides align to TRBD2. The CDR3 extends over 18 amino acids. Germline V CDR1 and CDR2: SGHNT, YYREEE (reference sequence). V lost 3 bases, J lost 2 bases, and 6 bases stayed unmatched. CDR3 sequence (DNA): TGTGCCAGCAGCTCGGGACTAGCGGGAGGGCCCCCCACAGATACGCAGTATTTT. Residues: CASSSGLAGGPPTDTQYF. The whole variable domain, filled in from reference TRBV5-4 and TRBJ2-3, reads ETGVTQSPTHLIKTRGQQVTLRCSSQSGHNTVSWYQQALGQGPQFIFQYYREEENGRGNFPPRFSGLQFPNYSSELNVNALELDDSALYLCASSSGLAGGPPTDTQYFGPGTRLTVL.

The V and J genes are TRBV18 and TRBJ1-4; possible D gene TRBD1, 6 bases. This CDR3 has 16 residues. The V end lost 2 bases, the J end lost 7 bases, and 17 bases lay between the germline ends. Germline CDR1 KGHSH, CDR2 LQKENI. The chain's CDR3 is CASSPKKTGELEKLFF. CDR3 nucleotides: TGTGCCAGCTCACCAAAGAAGACAGGAGAGCTTGAAAAACTGTTTTTT.

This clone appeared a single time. The CDR3 nucleotides read TGTGCCAGCAGGGCGGCGGGGTACATTCAGTACTTC. The encoded protein is CASRAAGYIQYF. This chain joins TRBV27 and TRBJ2-4, with a possible D match to TRBD2 (6 bases). CDR1 and CDR2 from the germline V gene are MNHEY and SMNVEV (reference sequence). V was clipped by 6 bases and J by 8 bases, with 11 bases between them. The CDR3 has 12 amino acids.

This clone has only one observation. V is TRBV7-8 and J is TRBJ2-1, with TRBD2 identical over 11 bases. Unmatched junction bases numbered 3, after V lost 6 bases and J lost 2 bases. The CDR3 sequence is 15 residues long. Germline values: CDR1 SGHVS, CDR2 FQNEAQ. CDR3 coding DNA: TGTGCCAGCAGTCTTAGCGGGAGGGCCTACAATGAGCAGTTCTTC. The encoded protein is CASSLSGRAYNEQFF.

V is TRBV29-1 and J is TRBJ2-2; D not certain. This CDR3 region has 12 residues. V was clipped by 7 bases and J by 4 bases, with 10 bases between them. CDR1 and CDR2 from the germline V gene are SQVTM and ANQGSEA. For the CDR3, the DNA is TGCAGCGCTTATCAGCCCACCGGGGAGCTGTTTTTT. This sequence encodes CSAYQPTGELFF.

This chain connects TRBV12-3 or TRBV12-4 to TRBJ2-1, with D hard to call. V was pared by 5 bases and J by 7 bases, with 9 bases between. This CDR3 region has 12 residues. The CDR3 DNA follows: TGTGCCAGCAGTGAAATATCAAATGAGCAGTTCTTC. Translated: CASSEISNEQFF.

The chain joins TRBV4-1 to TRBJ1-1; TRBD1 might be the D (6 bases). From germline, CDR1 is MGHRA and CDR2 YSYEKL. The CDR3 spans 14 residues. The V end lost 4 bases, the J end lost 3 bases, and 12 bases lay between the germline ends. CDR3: CASSPGAGYTEAFF. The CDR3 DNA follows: TGCGCCAGCAGCCCGGGGGCTGGGTACACTGAAGCTTTCTTT.

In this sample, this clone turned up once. CDR3: CASTQGDTQYF. DNA for the CDR3: TGTGCCAGCACTCAAGGCGATACGCAGTATTTT. The chain has TRBV12-3 or TRBV12-4 and TRBJ2-3; no reliable D call. Trimming took off 7 bases at V and 6 bases at J, with 8 bases between the two ends. The CDR3 covers 11 residues.